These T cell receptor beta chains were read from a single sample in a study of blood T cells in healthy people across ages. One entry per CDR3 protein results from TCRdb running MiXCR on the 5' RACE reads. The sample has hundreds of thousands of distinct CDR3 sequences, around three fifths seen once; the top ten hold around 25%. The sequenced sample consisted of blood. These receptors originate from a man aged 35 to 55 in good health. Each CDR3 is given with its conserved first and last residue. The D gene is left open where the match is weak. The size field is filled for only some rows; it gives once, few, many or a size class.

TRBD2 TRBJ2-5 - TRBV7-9 CASSLGSSGSRETQYF TGTGCCAGCAGCTTAGGGTCTAGCGGGAGCAGGGAGACCCAGTACTTC
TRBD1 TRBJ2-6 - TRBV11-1 CASSDSGTGANLALSDNVLTF TGTGCCAGCAGCGATTCCGGGACAGGGGCGAACCTAGCTCTGTCCGACAACGTCCTGACTTTC
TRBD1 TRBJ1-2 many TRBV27 CAKRVGQGDYGYTF TGTGCCAAAAGAGTGGGGCAGGGGGACTATGGCTACACCTTC
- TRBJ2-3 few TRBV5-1 CASSLEAGSADTQYF TGCGCCAGCAGCTTGGAGGCCGGGAGTGCAGATACGCAGTATTTT
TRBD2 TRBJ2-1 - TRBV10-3 CAISRLAGEHEQFF TGTGCCATCAGCAGACTAGCGGGAGAGCATGAGCAGTTCTTC
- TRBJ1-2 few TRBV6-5 CASSDRGLYGYTF TGTGCCAGCAGTGATAGAGGTCTATATGGCTACACCTTC
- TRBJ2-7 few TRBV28 CASSFRNSYEQYF TGTGCCAGCAGCTTCAGGAACTCCTACGAGCAGTACTTC
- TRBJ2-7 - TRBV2 CASRTDPGQPTYEQYF TGTGCCAGCAGGACTGACCCGGGACAACCTACCTACGAGCAGTACTTC
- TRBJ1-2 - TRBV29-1 CSVEATSSRGYTF TGCAGCGTTGAAGCCACTTCTAGCAGGGGCTACACCTTC
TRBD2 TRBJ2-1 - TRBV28 CASSVTSGSVAYNEQFF TGTGCCAGCAGTGTAACTAGCGGGAGTGTTGCCTACAATGAGCAGTTCTTC
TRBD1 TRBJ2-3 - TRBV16 CASSHRQGTQYF TGTGCCAGCAGCCATAGACAGGGAACGCAGTATTTT
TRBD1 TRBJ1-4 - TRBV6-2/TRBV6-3 CASSYSGQGFINEKLFF TGTGCCAGCAGTTACTCTGGACAGGGATTCATCAATGAAAAACTGTTTTTT
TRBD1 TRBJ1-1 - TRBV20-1 CSARGGTGGLVEAFF TGCAGTGCTAGAGGAGGGACAGGGGGCTTGGTAGAAGCTTTCTTT
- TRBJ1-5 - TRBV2 CASTTQGNQPQHF TGTGCCAGCACCACTCAGGGGAATCAGCCCCAGCATTTT
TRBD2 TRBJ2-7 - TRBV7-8 CASSSRRLAGDEQYF TGTGCCAGCAGCTCGAGAAGGCTTGCGGGAGACGAGCAGTACTTC
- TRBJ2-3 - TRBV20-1 CSARFSEDTQYF TGCAGTGCTAGGTTCTCCGAAGATACGCAGTATTTT
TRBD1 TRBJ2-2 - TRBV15 CATSTSRDRTFLATTGELFF TGTGCCACCAGCACTAGCCGGGACAGGACTTTCTTAGCAACTACCGGGGAGCTGTTTTTT
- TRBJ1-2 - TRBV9 CASSVDGGDGYTF TGTGCCAGCAGCGTAGATGGGGGGGATGGCTACACCTTC
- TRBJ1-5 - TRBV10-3 CAISEAFDQPQHF TGTGCCATCAGTGAGGCATTCGACCAGCCCCAGCATTTT
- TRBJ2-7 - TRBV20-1 CSAVSESSYEQYF TGCAGTGCCGTATCCGAGAGTTCCTACGAGCAGTACTTC
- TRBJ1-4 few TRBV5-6 CASAEQQYEKLFF TGTGCCAGCGCCGAGCAGCAGTACGAAAAACTGTTTTTT
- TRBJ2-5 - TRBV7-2 CASSVGSAGETQYF TGTGCCAGCAGCGTAGGCTCGGCGGGAGAGACCCAGTACTTC
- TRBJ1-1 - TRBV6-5 CASSSFPDGFRGTEAFF TGTGCCAGCAGTTCTTTTCCGGACGGATTCCGGGGCACTGAAGCTTTCTTT
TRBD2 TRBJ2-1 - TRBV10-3 CAISERLAGESSYNEQFF TGTGCCATCAGTGAAAGACTAGCGGGTGAGAGCTCCTACAATGAGCAGTTCTTC
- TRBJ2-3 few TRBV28 CASRQTGRGTDTQYF TGTGCCAGCAGGCAGACAGGGAGGGGCACAGATACGCAGTATTTT
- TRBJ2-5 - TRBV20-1 CSATPVQETQYF TGCAGTGCGACCCCGGTACAAGAGACCCAGTACTTC
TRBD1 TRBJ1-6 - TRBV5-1 CASSTRTGGNSPLHF TGCGCCAGCAGCACCAGGACAGGGGGCAATTCACCCCTCCACTTT
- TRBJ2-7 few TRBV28 CASSFPGGEDYEQYF TGTGCCAGCAGTTTTCCCGGGGGTGAGGATTACGAGCAGTACTTC
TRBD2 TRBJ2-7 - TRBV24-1 CATSDSGLAGTAYEQYF TGTGCCACCAGTGATTCCGGACTAGCGGGAACCGCTTACGAGCAGTACTTC
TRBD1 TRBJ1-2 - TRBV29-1 CSVGQAVYGYTF TGCAGCGTGGGACAGGCAGTTTATGGCTACACCTTC
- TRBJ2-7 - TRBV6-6 CASSSRQSYEQYF TGTGCCAGCAGTTCCCGACAGTCCTACGAGCAGTACTTC
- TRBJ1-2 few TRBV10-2 CASSNAGSYYGYTF TGCGCCAGCAGTAACGCCGGGAGCTACTATGGCTACACCTTC
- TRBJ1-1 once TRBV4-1 CASSQGIQGGLNTEAFF TGCGCCAGCAGCCAAGGAATACAGGGTGGATTAAACACTGAAGCTTTCTTT
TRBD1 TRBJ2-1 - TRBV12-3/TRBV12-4 CASSQGGQVSEQFF TGTGCCAGCAGTCAAGGGGGACAGGTGTCTGAGCAGTTCTTC
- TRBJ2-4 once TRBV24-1 CATSVGQGGTKNIQYF TGTGCCACCAGTGTGGGGCAGGGTGGGACCAAAAACATTCAGTACTTC
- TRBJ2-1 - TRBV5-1 CASSCEGVRMNEQFF TGCGCCAGCAGCTGTGAGGGGGTGAGAATGAATGAGCAGTTCTTC
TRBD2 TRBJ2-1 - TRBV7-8 CASSGYSGRSYNEQFF TGTGCCAGCAGCGGTTATAGCGGGAGATCTTACAATGAGCAGTTCTTC
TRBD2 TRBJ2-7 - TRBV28 CASSLPGTSGRREQYF TGTGCCAGCAGTCTCCCCGGGACTAGCGGGAGGAGGGAGCAGTACTTC
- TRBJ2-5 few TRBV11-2 CASSLRVLETQYF TGTGCCAGCAGCTTACGCGTCCTGGAGACCCAGTACTTC
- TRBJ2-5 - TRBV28 CASSLSSGVSYQETQYF TGTGCCAGCAGTTTGTCTTCAGGAGTCTCGTACCAAGAGACCCAGTACTTC
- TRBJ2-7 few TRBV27 CASSSPPGEQYF TGTGCCAGCAGTTCCCCCCCGGGCGAGCAGTACTTC